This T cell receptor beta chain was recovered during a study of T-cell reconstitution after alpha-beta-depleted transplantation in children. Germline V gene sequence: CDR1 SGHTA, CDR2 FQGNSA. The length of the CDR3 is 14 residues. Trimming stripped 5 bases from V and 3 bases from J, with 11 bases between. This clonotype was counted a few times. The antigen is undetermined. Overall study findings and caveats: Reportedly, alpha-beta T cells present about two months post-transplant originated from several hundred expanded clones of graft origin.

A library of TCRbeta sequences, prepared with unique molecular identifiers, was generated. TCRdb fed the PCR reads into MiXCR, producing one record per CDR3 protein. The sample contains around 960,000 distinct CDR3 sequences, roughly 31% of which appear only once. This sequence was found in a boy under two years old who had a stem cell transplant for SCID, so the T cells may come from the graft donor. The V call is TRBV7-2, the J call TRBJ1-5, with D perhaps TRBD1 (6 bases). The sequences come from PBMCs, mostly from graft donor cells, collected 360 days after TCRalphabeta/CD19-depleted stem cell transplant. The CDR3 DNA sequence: TGTGCCAGCAGCCAGCGGACAGTCAATCAGCCCCAGCATTTT. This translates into CASSQRTVNQPQHF.